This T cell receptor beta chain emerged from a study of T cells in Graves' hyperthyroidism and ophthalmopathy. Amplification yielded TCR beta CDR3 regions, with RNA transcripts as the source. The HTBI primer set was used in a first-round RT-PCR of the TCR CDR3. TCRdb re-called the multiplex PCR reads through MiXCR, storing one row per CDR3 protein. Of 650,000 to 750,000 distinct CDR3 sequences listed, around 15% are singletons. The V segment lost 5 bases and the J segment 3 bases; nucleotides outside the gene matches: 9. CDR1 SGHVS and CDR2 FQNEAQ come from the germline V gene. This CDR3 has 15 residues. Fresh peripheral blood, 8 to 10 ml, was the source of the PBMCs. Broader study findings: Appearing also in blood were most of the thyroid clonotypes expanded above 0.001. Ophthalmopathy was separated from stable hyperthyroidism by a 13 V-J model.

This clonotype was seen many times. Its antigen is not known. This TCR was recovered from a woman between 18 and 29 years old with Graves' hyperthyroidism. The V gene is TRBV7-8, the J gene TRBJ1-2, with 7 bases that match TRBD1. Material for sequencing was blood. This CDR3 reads CASSPKRDSYYGYTF. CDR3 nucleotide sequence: TGTGCCAGCAGCCCCAAAAGGGACAGTTACTATGGCTACACCTTC.